Below, one T cell receptor (beta chain) is given with its context. Its antigen is still unknown. TCR sequencing used cDNA made by reverse transcription of extracted RNA. Some clones are missing from TCRdb's copy, which holds only in-frame ones; the method was immunoSEQ multiplex PCR. The table lists some 200,000 clones, approximately 56% of them singletons, with 3% to 3.5% in the top ten. Germline V gene sequence: CDR1 GTSNPN, CDR2 SVGIG (reference sequence). V lost 1 base and J lost 3, with 16 bases in between. The CDR3 contains 16 residues. The treatment denotes: oral pan-JAK inhibitor, 5-10 mg twice daily. This specimen belongs to a study of CD8+ T cells in alopecia areata. Across the study: Severity of treated patients was scored by affected scalp percentage.

Broader study findings: Scalp repertoires also include resident alphabeta T cells from normal skin.

The source of this sequence is a human donor with alopecia areata. The sample was CD4+ T cells sorted from blood, taken at week 4, from a patient treated with tofacitinib. The chain links TRBV30 to TRBJ1-3; the D gene is possibly TRBD1 (6 bases). CDR3 bases: TGTGCCTGGAGTGACGGACAGACTACCCTTGGAAACACCATATATTTT. This sequence encodes CAWSDGQTTLGNTIYF.